These T cell receptor beta chains were read from a single sample in a study of blood T cell repertoires in COVID-19. Profiled with immunoSEQ multiplex PCR; TCRdb holds only in-frame clones, not every one. The sample has some 200,000 clones; 85% to 90% are singletons. The sample was peripheral blood. The source of these receptors is a woman in her 70s with acute or convalescent COVID-19. CDR3s include the opening cysteine and the closing phenylalanine or tryptophan. The D gene is left open where the match is weak. Clone size is not always given. Where it is, it says once, few, many or a class for expanded clones.

CDR3 DNA	CDR3 protein	D gene	J gene	V gene	clone size
TGTGCCAGCAGCACGGGACTCTCGAGGACCGGGGAGCTGTTTTTT	CASSTGLSRTGELFF	NA	TRBJ2-2	TRBV7-9	NA
TGTGCCAGTAGTGCGGACAGCCTTAATGAAAAACTGTTTTTT	CASSADSLNEKLFF	NA	TRBJ1-4	TRBV19	NA
TGCGCCAGCAGCTTGGTGAGGACAGGGGGCACCGGGGAGCTGTTTTTT	CASSLVRTGGTGELFF	TRBD1	TRBJ2-2	TRBV5-1	NA
TGCGCCAGCAGCGGTACGGCAGGGGCAGCCGTAAGTGAGGCTGGGGCCAACGTCCTGACTTTC	CASSGTAGAAVSEAGANVLTF	NA	TRBJ2-6	TRBV10-1	NA
TGTGCCAGCAGCAGCCCTCAGGGGGGTGAAGCTTTCTTT	CASSSPQGGEAFF	TRBD1	TRBJ1-1	TRBV6-6	NA
TGTGCCAGCAGTCCCACCGGGATCATTAATGAAAAACTGTTTTTT	CASSPTGIINEKLFF	NA	TRBJ1-4	TRBV2	NA
TGTGCCAGCAGCTTGGGCGGACCGACAGGGGATAACACTGAAGCTTTCTTT	CASSLGGPTGDNTEAFF	TRBD1	TRBJ1-1	TRBV5-4	NA
TGTGCCAGTAGTAGGACCGCCGCCTCGGGGTACGAGCAGTACTTC	CASSRTAASGYEQYF	NA	TRBJ2-7	TRBV19	NA
TGTGCCAGCTCACCGCGCAGGGCAAACTATGGCTACACCTTC	CASSPRRANYGYTF	NA	TRBJ1-2	TRBV18	NA
TGTGCCAGCAGCCGGGGACAGTCCTACGAGCAGTACTTC	CASSRGQSYEQYF	TRBD1	TRBJ2-7	TRBV5-6	few
TGTGCCAGCAGCGTAGTTGGAGGGCCTCCAGATACGCAGTATTTT	CASSVVGGPPDTQYF	NA	TRBJ2-3	TRBV9	NA
TGTGCCAGCAGTGGGAGAAGGGGGGGTGGCTACACCTTC	CASSGRRGGGYTF	NA	TRBJ1-2	TRBV12-3/TRBV12-4	NA
TGTGCCAGCAGTTCAGGGTTGGGCTACGAGCAGTACTTC	CASSSGLGYEQYF	NA	TRBJ2-7	TRBV12-3/TRBV12-4	NA
TGTGCCAGCAGCCTACAGGGGGCGCTTGGCTACACCTTC	CASSLQGALGYTF	TRBD1	TRBJ1-2	TRBV7-9	NA
TGTGCCAGCAGCGTAGGTCGTCGGGGGGGAACCACAGATACGCAGTATTTT	CASSVGRRGGTTDTQYF	TRBD2	TRBJ2-3	TRBV9	NA
TGTGCCAGCAGCGTAACAGCGGATAGCAATCAGCCCCAGCATTTT	CASSVTADSNQPQHF	NA	TRBJ1-5	TRBV9	NA
TGTGCCAGCAGGGTTCAGGGGACCACTGAAGCTTTCTTT	CASRVQGTTEAFF	NA	TRBJ1-1	TRBV12-3/TRBV12-4	few
TGCGCCAGCCCGTCGACCCAGTACTTC	CASPSTQYF	NA	TRBJ2-5	TRBV10-1	NA
TGCGCCAGCAGCCAACGGGGGGACTTTTACAATGAGCAGTTCTTC	CASSQRGDFYNEQFF	TRBD2	TRBJ2-1	TRBV5-1	NA
TGTGCCAGCAGTTGGGTACCACAGGCCTTTAATGAAAAACTGTTTTTT	CASSWVPQAFNEKLFF	NA	TRBJ1-4	TRBV28	NA
TGTGCCAGCAGCTTGACCGGGAACACTTTTGAGCAGTTCTTC	CASSLTGNTFEQFF	NA	TRBJ2-1	TRBV5-4	once
TGTGCCAGCAGCCCGGTCTCGCCCTACCCTCTTGCTTATGGCTACACCTTC	CASSPVSPYPLAYGYTF	NA	TRBJ1-2	TRBV3-1/TRBV3-2	NA
TGTGCCAGCAGCTTGGGAGGGGGCGTAGGCTACACCTTC	CASSLGGGVGYTF	TRBD1	TRBJ1-2	TRBV5-6	NA
TGCGCCAGCAGCCCGGGACAGACCTTGAACACTGAAGCTTTCTTT	CASSPGQTLNTEAFF	TRBD1	TRBJ1-1	TRBV5-1	NA
TGTGCCAGCAGCCAAGAACAAGTAAAGCAGTTCTTC	CASSQEQVKQFF	NA	TRBJ2-1	TRBV14	NA
TGTGCCAGCAGTCGGTCAGGGGGAAACACCATATATTTT	CASSRSGGNTIYF	NA	TRBJ1-3	TRBV28	NA
TGTGCCAGCAGCCGGGTCCCGGTCACAGGGAACACTGAAGCTTTCTTT	CASSRVPVTGNTEAFF	NA	TRBJ1-1	TRBV27	NA
TGTGCCAGCAGCCCAGCGGGGACTAGCCCAAAGCCCCAGTACTTC	CASSPAGTSPKPQYF	TRBD2	TRBJ2-5	TRBV9	NA
TGTGCCAGCAGCCAAGAGGGGACAGGGGTTCTCCCTAGCACAGATACGCAGTATTTT	CASSQEGTGVLPSTDTQYF	TRBD1	TRBJ2-3	TRBV4-2	NA
TGTGCCAGCAGCTTAGTGACAGGGGGCAATGAGCAGTTCTTC	CASSLVTGGNEQFF	TRBD1	TRBJ2-1	TRBV7-8	NA
TGTGCCAGCAGCCTCCCCGGCGGGGCCTACAATGAGCAGTTCTTC	CASSLPGGAYNEQFF	NA	TRBJ2-1	TRBV5-4	NA
TGTGCCAGCAGCCGGGCGGGGGGTTTGAATGAGCAGTTCTTC	CASSRAGGLNEQFF	TRBD2	TRBJ2-1	TRBV3-1/TRBV3-2	NA
TGTGCCAGCAGCCAAGTCCTAGCGGGGGGACAAGAGACCCAGTACTTC	CASSQVLAGGQETQYF	TRBD2	TRBJ2-5	TRBV3-1/TRBV3-2	NA
TGTGCCAGCTCACCGATGGCTAGCGGGGAGACCGGGGAGCTGTTTTTT	CASSPMASGETGELFF	TRBD2	TRBJ2-2	TRBV18	NA
TGTGCCAGCAGATCAGCAGGGAGGGGGTCTGAAGCTTTCTTT	CASRSAGRGSEAFF	NA	TRBJ1-1	TRBV28	NA
TGTGCCTCCAGGGGCATGAACACTGAAGCTTTCTTT	CASRGMNTEAFF	NA	TRBJ1-1	TRBV6-5	NA
TGTGCCAGCAGTTCTGACATCTATGGCTACACCTTC	CASSSDIYGYTF	NA	TRBJ1-2	TRBV28	few
TGTGCCAGCAGCAGGGACTGGAACCAAGAGACCCAGTACTTC	CASSRDWNQETQYF	NA	TRBJ2-5	TRBV2	NA